This T cell receptor beta chain appears in the sequencing data of a study of shared clonotypes between healthy human individuals. Whole-study context: Donors consisted of a couple of women and a few men between 18 and 49.

Data came from immunoSEQ multiplex PCR; TCRdb stores just in-frame clones and leaves some out. The sample carries approximately 2.3 million clones, about 92% recorded once. Germline CDR1 and CDR2: SEHNR and FQNEAQ (reference sequence). Trimming stripped 5 bases from V and 0 bases from J, with 8 bases between. CDR3 length: 14 residues. Material for sequencing was naive CD4+ T cells from PBMCs. Regarding subset: CD45RA+ positively selected. The rearrangement links TRBV7-9 to TRBJ2-4; no definite D call. The TCR comes from a man between 18 and 35 years old in good health. Some clones in this sample may be carry-over from other donors' samples. CDR3 protein: CASSPEPAKNIQYF. DNA for the CDR3: TGTGCCAGCAGCCCGGAACCAGCCAAAAACATTCAGTACTTC.